This TCR beta chain originates from a study of T cell responses to AZD1222 COVID-19 vaccine. Study-wide findings and caveats: Only 5 or 6 AZD1222 recipients were seropositive at baseline.

Note on this clone: Its target is unknown.

TCRdb's copy holds only in-frame clones and misses some; the assay was immunoSEQ multiplex PCR. The sample has 90,000 to 150,000 clones, 70% to 90% seen once; the top ten hold approximately 8.4%. Germline values: CDR1 ENHRY, CDR2 SYGVKD. With 4 bases removed from V and 0 bases from J, the gap between germline ends came to 13 bases. The CDR3 covers 16 residues. This sequence originates from an adult in good health. This specimen consisted of peripheral blood, obtained on day 0 of AZD1222 vaccination. V gene TRBV10-3 combines with J gene TRBJ2-1, with unresolved D. The DNA for the CDR3 is TGTGCCATCAGTGGAGGTTCAACCTACTCCTACAATGAGCAGTTCTTC. It specifies CAISGGSTYSYNEQFF.